This entry describes one T cell receptor beta chain. TCRdb keeps only in-frame clones here, not all; method: immunoSEQ multiplex PCR. The data show about 120,000 clones, approximately 89% seen once. With 7 bases removed from V and 2 bases from J, the gap between germline ends came to 11 bases. The CDR3 loop spans 13 amino acids. Germline CDR1 is MNHEY and CDR2 is SVGAGI. This sample is drawn from a study of control samples from healthy donors and cancer patients. Sequenced material: blood. This TCR came from a man in his forties in good health. The rearrangement joins TRBV6-5 to TRBJ1-1; D unclear. CDR3 region: CASKTLGNTEAFF. The CDR3 DNA is TGTGCCAGCAAAACTTTGGGCAACACTGAAGCTTTCTTT.